The 30 T cell receptor beta chains in this list originate from one sample, sequenced in a study of T-cell memory formation after mild COVID-19. TCRdb ran MiXCR on the 5' RACE reads and lists one entry per CDR3 protein. The sample contains about 610,000 distinct CDR3 sequences, 15% to 20% of which appear only once. The sequenced sample consisted of PBMCs or a T cell subset sorted from them (not recorded which). These receptors originate from an adult woman who had mild COVID-19 (a few samples of this study predate the infection). Cell type and time point are not known.

This clonotype was recorded a few times. This chain joins TRBV25-1 and TRBJ1-6; D might be TRBD1 (6 bases). With 10 bases removed from V and 8 bases from J, the gap between germline ends came to 15 bases. Germline CDR1 and CDR2: MGHDK and SYGVNS. The CDR3 has 13 amino acids. DNA for the CDR3: TGTGCCACGGGGGGCCCTGATTATTCACCCCTCCACTTT. It is translated as CATGGPDYSPLHF.

This clonotype was detected many times. The chain couples TRBV12-3 or TRBV12-4 to TRBJ1-4; D is uncertain. Trimming stripped 3 bases from V and 0 bases from J, with 5 bases between. This CDR3 is built from 14 residues. CDR3 sequence reads: CASSLLSTNEKLFF. The CDR3 region has the DNA TGTGCCAGCAGTTTGTTGTCAACTAATGAAAAACTGTTTTTT.

The chain recombines TRBV7-2 with TRBJ2-5; a possible D gene is TRBD2 (5 bases). Deletions cut 5 bases from V and 5 bases from J, with 18 bases between. The CDR3 covers 15 residues. Germline CDR1 SGHTA, CDR2 FQGNSA. CDR3 residues: CASSPPGRGIETQYF. CDR3 DNA: TGTGCCAGCAGCCCCCCGGGGAGAGGTATTGAGACCCAGTACTTC.

The genes are TRBV5-4 and TRBJ2-7; the match to TRBD1 covers 8 bases. The CDR3 consists of 14 residues. Trimming took 3 bases from V and 9 from J; bases not matched to a gene: 11. The germline V gene has CDR1 SGHNT and CDR2 YYREEE (reference sequence). The CDR3 DNA is TGTGCCAGCAGCTACCCGGGACAGGTAGAGGCGCAGTACTTC. Its protein is CASSYPGQVEAQYF.

In this sample, this clonotype turned up a few times. V and J are TRBV4-2 and TRBJ2-7; D gene unclear. CDR1 is LGHNA, CDR2 YNFKEQ, per germline. This CDR3 comprises 15 residues. Trimming took 0 bases from V and 5 from J, leaving 14 bases between them. The CDR3 spells CASSQDISFPHEQYF. In DNA form, the CDR3 reads TGTGCCAGCAGCCAAGATATAAGTTTTCCCCACGAGCAGTACTTC.

This chain uses TRBV20-1 with TRBJ2-2; D is perhaps TRBD2 (6 bases). Looked up from germline, CDR1 is DFQATT and CDR2 is SNEGSKA (reference sequence). The CDR3 consists of 14 residues. V was shortened by 6 bases and J by 1 base, with 12 bases between the two germline ends. CDR3: CSAVRAGNTGELFF. CDR3 in DNA: TGCAGTGCCGTCCGAGCGGGGAACACCGGGGAGCTGTTTTTT.

This chain connects TRBV2 to TRBJ2-3; possible D gene TRBD2, 5 bases. Germline CDR1 and CDR2: SNHLY and FYNNEI. V was cut by 7 bases and J by 9 bases, with 14 bases left in between. CDR3 length: 12 amino acids. The CDR3 is CASMETTGTQYF. The CDR3 DNA is TGTGCCAGCATGGAGACTACTGGCACGCAGTATTTT. Full variable domain (missing parts from reference TRBV2 and TRBJ2-3): EPEVTQTPSHQVTQMGQEVILRCVPISNHLYFYWYRQILGQKVEFLVSFYNNEISEKSEIFDDQFSVERPDGSNFTLKIRSTKLEDSAMYFCASMETTGTQYFGPGTRLTVL.

This clonotype came up a few times. This sequence joins TRBV30 and TRBJ2-3; 9 positions match TRBD2. Trimming removed 0 bases from V and 4 bases from J; junction bases left unmatched: 5. Germline loops: CDR1 GTSNPN, CDR2 SVGIG (reference sequence). The length of the CDR3 is 15 residues. The CDR3 coding sequence is TGTGCCTGGAGTGTGTCGGCGGGAGGGGCAGATACGCAGTATTTT. Translation: CAWSVSAGGADTQYF.

This chain joins TRBV29-1 and TRBJ1-2; D might be TRBD1 (5 bases). Germline-derived CDR1 and CDR2 are SQVTM and ANQGSEA. This CDR3 has 16 residues. The germline V and J ends were trimmed by 2 bases and 5 bases, with 21 bases remaining between them. CDR3 coding DNA: TGCAGCGTTGAAAGGCTTCCCGCCAGGGTCAAATATGGCTACACCTTC. It is translated as CSVERLPARVKYGYTF.

Only a few counts were recorded for this clonotype. This sequence joins TRBV20-1 and TRBJ2-3, with TRBD2 matching 11 bases. From germline, CDR1 is DFQATT and CDR2 SNEGSKA (reference sequence). Unmatched junction bases numbered 9, after V lost 6 bases and J lost 4 bases. The CDR3 has 15 residues. CDR3 in DNA: TGCAGTGCGGACTTACTAGCGGGAGTGCCAGATACGCAGTATTTT. Translating gives CSADLLAGVPDTQYF.

This clonotype was seen a handful of times. The V gene is TRBV27, the J gene TRBJ2-1; D possibly uses TRBD1 or TRBD2 (5 bases each). Germline CDR1 reads MNHEY; CDR2 reads SMNVEV (reference sequence). The V and J ends lost 0 bases and 0 bases respectively, with 15 bases between them. CDR3 size: 18 residues. In DNA form, the CDR3 reads TGTGCCAGCAGTTTATCGGATGCGGAGAGGGGCTCCTACAATGAGCAGTTCTTC. This encodes CASSLSDAERGSYNEQFF.

The chain uses TRBV20-1 and TRBJ1-4, with a tentative D call TRBD1 (5 bases). Germline V gene lookup returns CDR1 DFQATT and CDR2 SNEGSKA (reference sequence). The germline V and J ends were trimmed by 4 bases and 2 bases, with 17 bases remaining between them. This CDR3 region has 16 residues. As DNA, the CDR3 is TGCAGTGCTATCCCCAGGGCGGCAGGGACTAATGAAAAACTGTTTTTT. Amino acid sequence: CSAIPRAAGTNEKLFF.

This clonotype was observed a few times. This chain uses TRBV6-2 or TRBV6-3 with TRBJ1-1; D not resolved. CDR1 is MNHEY, CDR2 SVGEGT, per germline. The CDR3 is 14 residues long. V was pared by 6 bases and J by 4 bases, with 15 bases between. The CDR3 DNA sequence: TGTGCCAGCAGGATCTGGTGGGCCGGCACTGAAGCTTTCTTT. Amino acids: CASRIWWAGTEAFF.

This clonotype was seen more than once but under ten times. The rearrangement links TRBV5-1 to TRBJ2-3; D gene unclear. The CDR3 extends over 16 amino acids. CDR1 and CDR2 from the germline V gene are SGHRS and YFSETQ. Deletions cut 1 base from V and 1 base from J, with 13 bases between. In nucleotides, the CDR3 is TGCGCCAGCAGCTTGTCTTTAGCCCCCGGCACAGATACGCAGTATTTT. This encodes CASSLSLAPGTDTQYF.

The chain links TRBV12-3 or TRBV12-4 to TRBJ2-7, with D possibly TRBD2 on 6 matching bases. The CDR3 extends over 15 amino acids. V was shortened by 5 bases and J by 6 bases, with 20 bases between the two germline ends. The DNA for the CDR3 is TGTGCCAGCAGTGGGGGGACCGCCGATCCCCGCGAGCAGTACTTC. Translating gives CASSGGTADPREQYF.

This clonotype was picked up many times. The gene calls are TRBV6-5 and TRBJ2-5; 8 bases match TRBD2. The CDR3 has 14 amino acids. V was pared by 7 bases and J by 5 bases, with 9 bases of the junction left unmatched. Germline CDR1 is MNHEY and CDR2 is SVGAGI. The CDR3 sequence: CASKRGTTSETQYF. The DNA of the CDR3 is TGTGCCAGCAAGCGGGGGACCACCTCGGAGACCCAGTACTTC.

This clonotype has only one observation. The chain employs TRBV7-6 and TRBJ1-3; 10 bases agree with TRBD1. CDR1 and CDR2 (germline): SGHVS, FNYEAQ. The CDR3 runs 16 residues. The ends lost 5 bases at V and 6 bases at J; junction bases unmatched: 10. The CDR3 sequence is CASSERGQGLTNTIYF. The CDR3 nucleotides are TGTGCCAGCAGCGAGCGGGGACAGGGGTTGACAAACACCATATATTTT. Looking up the rest from reference TRBV7-6 and TRBJ1-3 gives the full variable domain: GAGVSQSPRYKVTKRGQDVALRCDPISGHVSLYWYRQALGQGPEFLTYFNYEAQQDKSGLPNDRFSAERPEGSISTLTIQRTEQRDSAMYRCASSERGQGLTNTIYFGEGSWLTVV.

The chain recombines TRBV5-1 with TRBJ1-6; D is perhaps TRBD1 (5 bases). The CDR3 runs 16 residues. From germline, CDR1 is SGHRS and CDR2 YFSETQ. Deletions cut 4 bases from V and 5 bases from J, with 16 bases between. The DNA of the CDR3 is TGCGCCAGCAGCCCCGTCAGGGTCGCAGATAATTCACCCCTCCACTTT. Protein product: CASSPVRVADNSPLHF.

The J gene is TRBJ1-1, the V gene TRBV9; perhaps TRBD1 as D (6 bases). Germline V gives CDR1 SGDLS, CDR2 YYNGEE. This CDR3 comprises 17 residues. V was cut by 0 bases and J by 4 bases, with 19 bases left in between. CDR3 sequence (DNA): TGTGCCAGCAGCGTAGATGGAGAGGGGACAATGAGCACTGAAGCTTTCTTT. As protein: CASSVDGEGTMSTEAFF.

The chain links TRBV15 to TRBJ2-6; D is unclear. The V and J ends lost 9 bases and 0 bases respectively, with 9 bases between them. The length of the CDR3 is 14 residues. CDR1 and CDR2 (germline): LNHNV, YYDKDF (reference sequence). Here the CDR3 DNA reads TGTGCCACTAAGAGGAGCTCTGGGGCCAACGTCCTGACTTTC. Protein: CATKRSSGANVLTF. Complete variable domain (other parts from reference TRBV15 and TRBJ2-6): DAMVIQNPRYQVTQFGKPVTLSCSQTLNHNVMYWYQQKSSQAPKLLFHYYDKDFNNEADTPDNFQSRRPNTSFCFLDIRSPGLGDTAMYLCATKRSSGANVLTFGAGSRLTVL.

This clonotype was detected a few times. The chain links TRBV12-3 or TRBV12-4 to TRBJ2-7; D unclear. The CDR3 sequence is 13 residues long. V lost 5 bases, J lost 0 bases, and 8 bases lay in between. The CDR3 is CASSPPPSYEQYF. For the CDR3, the DNA is TGTGCCAGCAGTCCCCCCCCCTCCTACGAGCAGTACTTC.

V is TRBV28 and J is TRBJ1-3; the D is unclear. The CDR3 is 16 amino acids. In germline, CDR1 is MDHEN, CDR2 SYDVKM. V was trimmed by 3 bases and J by 0 bases, leaving 12 bases between them. Written as DNA, the CDR3 is TGTGCCAGCAGTTTCTTTGGGTTGAGCTCTGGAAACACCATATATTTT. It codes for CASSFFGLSSGNTIYF.

This clonotype has just a few counts. The V call is TRBV29-1, the J call TRBJ1-2, with D hard to call. This CDR3 has 13 amino acids. V was clipped by 5 bases and J by 4 bases, with 14 bases between them. CDR1 is SQVTM and CDR2 is ANQGSEA in the germline V gene. The CDR3 sequence is CSVRRPTGYGYTF. The CDR3 DNA is TGCAGCGTTCGCAGGCCTACCGGCTATGGCTACACCTTC.

This clonotype was picked up a small number of times. The chain uses TRBV6-6 and TRBJ2-7; D is uncertain. V was cut by 0 bases and J by 0 bases, with 12 bases left in between. The CDR3 covers 16 residues. Germline V gene data show CDR1 as MNHNY and CDR2 as SVGAGI (reference sequence). The CDR3 sequence is CASSYSYGLSSYEQYF. CDR3 coding DNA: TGTGCCAGCAGTTACTCGTACGGCTTAAGCTCCTACGAGCAGTACTTC.

This clonotype has only a few counts. V gene TRBV27 combines with J gene TRBJ2-7; possibly TRBD1 for D (6 bases). The ends were cut back, 5 bases at V and 2 bases at J, with 10 bases in the middle. This CDR3 has 13 residues. In germline, CDR1 is MNHEY, CDR2 SMNVEV (reference sequence). The CDR3 loop is CASSGQSAYEQYF. The CDR3 bases are TGTGCCAGCAGTGGACAGTCCGCCTACGAGCAGTACTTC.

In its sample, this clonotype was seen a few times. This CDR3 is CSVAGQGNSGANVLTF. The CDR3 DNA sequence: TGCAGCGTTGCTGGGCAGGGTAACTCGGGGGCCAACGTCCTGACTTTC. The rearrangement links TRBV29-1 to TRBJ2-6; TRBD1 might be the D (5 bases). This CDR3 contains 16 residues. V lost 4 bases and J 4 bases, leaving 17 bases between the germline ends. Germline V CDR1 and CDR2: SQVTM, ANQGSEA.

The genes are TRBV24-1 and TRBJ2-3, with unresolved D. V was cut by 3 bases and J by 4 bases, with 19 bases left in between. In germline, CDR1 is KGHDR, CDR2 SFDVKD. This CDR3 is built from 17 residues. CDR3 nucleotides: TGTGCCACCAGTGATACGCGGCTTCCCCGCCCGGCAGATACGCAGTATTTT. Translation: CATSDTRLPRPADTQYF.

The rearrangement uses TRBV12-3 or TRBV12-4 and TRBJ2-3; TRBD2 matches at 10 bases. V gave up 5 bases and J gave up 2 bases; unmatched junction bases: 7. This CDR3 is 16 amino acids long. The CDR3 here is CASSAVGLADTDTQYF. CDR3 in DNA: TGTGCCAGCAGTGCAGTTGGACTAGCGGACACAGATACGCAGTATTTT.

In this sample, this clonotype turned up a few times. The chain links TRBV12-3 or TRBV12-4 to TRBJ2-1; 7 bases map to TRBD1. The V gene end was trimmed by 3 bases and the J gene end by 3 bases; junction bases not matched to a gene: 2. This CDR3 comprises 14 residues. This chain's CDR3 is CASSFRGIYNEQFF. CDR3 coding DNA: TGTGCCAGCAGTTTCAGGGGGATCTACAATGAGCAGTTCTTC.

This chain links TRBV5-1 with TRBJ2-7; TRBD2 agrees at 14 bases. Germline-derived CDR1 and CDR2 are SGHRS and YFSETQ. The CDR3 has 17 amino acids. Trimming took 4 bases from V and 3 from J; bases not matched to a gene: 9. In nucleotides, the CDR3 is TGCGCCAGCAGCCCCCTCGGGACTAGCGGGAGAAACTACGAGCAGTACTTC. Protein: CASSPLGTSGRNYEQYF.